Presented here are 15 T cell receptor beta chains from one specimen sequenced in a study of OX40 agonist ivuxolimab in advanced cancers. The method was immunoSEQ multiplex PCR; TCRdb's version includes in-frame clones alone and lacks a portion of them. The repertoire includes over 40,000 clones, roughly 84% of them detected once, and roughly 4.2% sits in the top ten. The source material was CD4+ or CD8+ T cells sorted from blood, sampled in a trial of the OX40 agonist ivuxolimab. The receptor set was obtained from an adult with an advanced solid tumor such as melanoma, head and neck, liver or kidney cancer.

This clone was counted once. V is TRBV2 and J is TRBJ2-4; 7 bases map to TRBD1. V was pared by 3 bases and J by 9 bases, with 2 bases of the junction left unmatched. This CDR3 spans 12 amino acids. Germline V gene data show CDR1 as SNHLY and CDR2 as FYNNEI. CDR3: CASSERGPIQYF. In DNA, the CDR3 is TGTGCCAGCAGTGAGAGGGGGCCCATTCAGTACTTC.

V gene TRBV5-6 combines with J gene TRBJ1-2; possible D gene TRBD1, 5 bases. The germline CDR1 and CDR2 sequences are SGHDT and YYEEEE. This CDR3 contains 13 residues. V gave up 1 base and J gave up 7 bases, with 11 bases separating them. CDR3 sequence (DNA): TGTGCCAGCAGCTTGACGGGGCTGGGTGGCTACACCTTC. This gives the protein CASSLTGLGGYTF.

This chain links TRBV7-9 with TRBJ1-6; no definite D call. Germline CDR1 is SEHNR and CDR2 is FQNEAQ (reference sequence). With 5 bases removed from V and 7 bases from J, the gap between germline ends came to 21 bases. CDR3 length: 17 amino acids. CDR3 protein: CASSDPINRPANSPLHF. CDR3 nucleotides: TGTGCCAGCAGCGACCCGATTAATCGTCCAGCAAATTCACCCCTCCACTTT.

The rearrangement links TRBV7-2 to TRBJ2-7; 7 nucleotides align to TRBD2. Germline V gives CDR1 SGHTA, CDR2 FQGNSA. This CDR3 spans 14 amino acids. V lost 3 bases, J lost 6 bases, and 8 bases stayed unmatched. The CDR3 DNA follows: TGTGCCAGCAGCTTCCACCCAACTAGCGCCGAGCAGTACTTC. This encodes CASSFHPTSAEQYF.

V usage is TRBV7-2 and J usage is TRBJ1-1; TRBD1 might be the D (5 bases). CDR1 is SGHTA and CDR2 is FQGNSA in the germline V gene. Trimming removed 1 base from V and 4 bases from J, with 7 bases in between. The CDR3 contains 13 residues. Written as DNA, the CDR3 is TGTGCCAGCAGCTTAGGGGGGAGCACTGAAGCTTTCTTT. Encoded protein: CASSLGGSTEAFF.

This clone showed up just once. Compared with germline, one end of the junction differs, possibly owing to a read error. In DNA, the CDR3 is TGTGCCAGCAGCCTAGCGGGAGGGGTTAATGAGCAGTTCTTC. This gives the protein CASSLAGGVNEQFF. The chain uses TRBV7-6 and TRBJ2-1; TRBD2 matches at 12 bases. Per germline, CDR1 SGHVS and CDR2 FNYEAQ. The CDR3 has 14 amino acids.

The chain employs TRBV12-5 and TRBJ1-1, with TRBD1 as a possible D gene (6 bases). The CDR3 sequence is 14 residues long. V was shortened by 7 bases and J by 1 base, with 13 bases between the two germline ends. The germline gives CDR1 LGHNT, CDR2 FRNRAP. CDR3 region: CASAPDSPNTEAFF. DNA for the CDR3: TGTGCTAGTGCCCCGGACAGCCCGAACACTGAAGCTTTCTTT.

CDR3 in amino acids: CASREPGQGVSEQYF. The CDR3, as DNA: TGTGCCAGCAGAGAACCGGGACAGGGGGTCTCCGAGCAGTACTTC. The chain recombines TRBV28 with TRBJ2-7; 11 bases are shared with TRBD1. Trimming removed 6 bases from V and 6 bases from J; junction bases left unmatched: 10. Per germline, CDR1 MDHEN and CDR2 SYDVKM. The length of the CDR3 is 15 residues.

This rearrangement joins TRBV10-3 to TRBJ2-3, with 9 bases fitting TRBD2. With 0 bases clipped from V and 4 bases from J, the junction kept 2 bases outside the gene matches. The CDR3 runs to 15 residues. Germline V CDR1 and CDR2: ENHRY, SYGVKD. CDR3 DNA sequence: TGTGCCATCAGTGAGTCTTTAGCGGGAGCAGATACGCAGTATTTT. Its translation is CAISESLAGADTQYF.

The J gene is TRBJ2-4, the V gene TRBV28; a possible D gene is TRBD2 (5 bases). This CDR3 contains 15 residues. Per the germline V gene, CDR1 is MDHEN and CDR2 is SYDVKM. V dropped 6 bases and J dropped 4 bases, with 16 bases sitting between them. The CDR3 protein is CASRAEGFGKNIQYF. For the CDR3, the DNA is TGTGCCAGCAGGGCCGAGGGATTCGGTAAAAACATTCAGTACTTC.

This clone is a singleton in its sample. V gene TRBV11-3 combines with J gene TRBJ1-1; D remains unclear. This CDR3 has 13 amino acids. CDR1 and CDR2 from the germline V gene are SGHNT and YENEEA. V was cut by 2 bases and J by 4 bases, with 8 bases left in between. CDR3 sequence (DNA): TGTGCCAGCAGCTTACAGAGATTCACTGAAGCTTTCTTT. Its protein is CASSLQRFTEAFF.

This chain uses TRBV5-1 with TRBJ1-4; D may be TRBD1 (6 bases). This CDR3 has 14 amino acids. The V and J ends lost 4 bases and 7 bases respectively, with 14 bases between them. CDR1 and CDR2 (germline): SGHRS, YFSETQ. The CDR3 DNA sequence: TGCGCCAGCAGCCAGGACAGAGTTAGTGAAAAACTGTTTTTT. It encodes CASSQDRVSEKLFF.

This chain connects TRBV6-9 to TRBJ2-3; 8 positions agree with TRBD2. Germline V CDR1 and CDR2: MNHGY, SVAAGI. V dropped 7 bases and J dropped 8; count of bases not matched to a gene: 8. CDR3 length equals 13 residues. CDR3 loop: CASKDGRAGTQYF. In nucleotides, the CDR3 is TGTGCCAGCAAGGACGGGAGGGCCGGTACGCAGTATTTT.

This clone was detected once. V usage is TRBV10-3 and J usage is TRBJ2-1; 8 nucleotides line up with TRBD2. The CDR3 runs 13 residues. The ends lost 7 bases at V and 8 bases at J; junction bases unmatched: 7. Germline V lookup: CDR1 ENHRY, CDR2 SYGVKD. The CDR3 region has the DNA TGTGCCATCAAAACGGGAGGGTTCGATGAGCAGTTCTTC. Translation gives CAIKTGGFDEQFF.

As to this clone: This specimen includes other DNA sequences encoding the same CDR3. V gene TRBV6-5 combines with J gene TRBJ1-2; D is ambiguous. The V end was cut by 0 bases, the J end by 1 base, with 3 bases between. Germline CDR1 is MNHEY and CDR2 is SVGAGI. The CDR3 covers 13 residues. The CDR3 sequence is CASSYSGNYGYTF. In DNA, the CDR3 is TGTGCCAGCAGTTACTCGGGTAACTATGGCTACACCTTC.